This T cell receptor (beta chain) emerged from a study of PD-1 blockade in classical Hodgkin lymphoma. About the study: Patients were administered nivolumab (3 mg/kg intravenously) every 2 weeks. Study-wide points: The authors excluded patients who started nivolumab under 1 year after ASCT.

Sequencing used immunoSEQ multiplex PCR; TCRdb keeps in-frame clones, though not all of them. The sample yields roughly 15,000 clones, 65% to 85% seen once. The CDR3 sequence is 14 residues long. From germline, CDR1 is MNHNS and CDR2 SASEGT. Trimming pared 7 bases from V and 4 bases from J, leaving 14 bases between. On this clone itself: Its antigen is currently unknown.

Described time point: cycle 4 day 1 (C4D1), after more than 5 weeks of nivolumab. There was relapse after autologous stem cell transplantation in every patient, and there was variation in brentuximab vedotin exposure. Magnetic negative selection purified CD4+ T cells from thawed PBMCs. The receptor comes from a human donor with classical Hodgkin lymphoma. Here the sequenced sample was CD4+ T cells from blood, taken before the fourth cycle of nivolumab. The genes are TRBV6-1 and TRBJ1-5, with no clear D. The CDR3 is CASTWVGGNQPQHF. The CDR3 coding sequence is TGTGCCAGCACCTGGGTGGGTGGTAATCAGCCCCAGCATTTT.